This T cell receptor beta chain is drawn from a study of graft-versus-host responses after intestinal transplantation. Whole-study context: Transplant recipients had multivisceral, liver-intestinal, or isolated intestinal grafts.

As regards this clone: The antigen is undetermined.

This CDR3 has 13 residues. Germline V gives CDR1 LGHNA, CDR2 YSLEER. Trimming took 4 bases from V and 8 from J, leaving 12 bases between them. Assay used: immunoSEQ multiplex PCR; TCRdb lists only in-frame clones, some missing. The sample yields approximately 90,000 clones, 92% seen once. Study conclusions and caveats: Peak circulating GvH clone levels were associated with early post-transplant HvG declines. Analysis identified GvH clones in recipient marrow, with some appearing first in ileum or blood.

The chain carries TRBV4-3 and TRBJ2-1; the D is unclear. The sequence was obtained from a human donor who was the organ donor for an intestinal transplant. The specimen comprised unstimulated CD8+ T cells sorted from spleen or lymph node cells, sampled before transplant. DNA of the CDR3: TGCGCCAGCAGCCTAATCGGCGGCGATGAGCAGTTCTTC. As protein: CASSLIGGDEQFF.